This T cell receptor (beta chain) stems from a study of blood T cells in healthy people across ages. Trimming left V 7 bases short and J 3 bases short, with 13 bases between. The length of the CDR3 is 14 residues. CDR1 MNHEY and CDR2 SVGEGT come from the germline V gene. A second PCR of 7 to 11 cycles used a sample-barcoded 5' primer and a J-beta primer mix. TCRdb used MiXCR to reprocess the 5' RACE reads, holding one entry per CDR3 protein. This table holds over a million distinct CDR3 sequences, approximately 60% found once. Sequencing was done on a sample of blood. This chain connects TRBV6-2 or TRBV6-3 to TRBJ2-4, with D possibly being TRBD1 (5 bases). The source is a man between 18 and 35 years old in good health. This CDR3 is CASTQIGDKNIQYF. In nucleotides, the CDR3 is TGTGCCAGCACCCAAATAGGGGACAAAAACATTCAGTACTTC.